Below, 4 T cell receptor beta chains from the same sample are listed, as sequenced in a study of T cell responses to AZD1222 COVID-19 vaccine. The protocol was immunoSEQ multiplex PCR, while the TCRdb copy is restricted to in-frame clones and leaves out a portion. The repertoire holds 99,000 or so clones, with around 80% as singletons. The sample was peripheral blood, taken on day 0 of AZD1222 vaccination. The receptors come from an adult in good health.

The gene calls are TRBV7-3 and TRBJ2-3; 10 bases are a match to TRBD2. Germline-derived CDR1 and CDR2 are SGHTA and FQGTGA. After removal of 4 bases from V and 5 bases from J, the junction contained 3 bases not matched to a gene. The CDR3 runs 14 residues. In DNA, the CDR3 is TGTGCCAGCAGCTCAGCGGGGGGGTTAGATACGCAGTATTTT. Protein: CASSSAGGLDTQYF.

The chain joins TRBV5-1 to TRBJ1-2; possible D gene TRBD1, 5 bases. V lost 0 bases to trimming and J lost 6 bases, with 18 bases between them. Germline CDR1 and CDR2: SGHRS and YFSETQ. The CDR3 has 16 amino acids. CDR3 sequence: CASSLGTGTVSNGYTF. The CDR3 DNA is TGCGCCAGCAGCTTGGGGACCGGGACCGTTTCAAATGGCTACACCTTC.

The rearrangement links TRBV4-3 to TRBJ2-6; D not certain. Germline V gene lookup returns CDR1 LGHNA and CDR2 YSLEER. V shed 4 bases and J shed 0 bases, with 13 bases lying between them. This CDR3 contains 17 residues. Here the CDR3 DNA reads TGCGCCAGCAGCCCTTTCTCCTCCAGCTCTGGGGCCAACGTCCTGACTTTC. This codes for CASSPFSSSSGANVLTF.

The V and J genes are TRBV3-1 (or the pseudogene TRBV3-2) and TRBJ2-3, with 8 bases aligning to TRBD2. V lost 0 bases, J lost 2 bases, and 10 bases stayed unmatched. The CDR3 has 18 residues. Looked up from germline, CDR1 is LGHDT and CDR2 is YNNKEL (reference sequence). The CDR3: CASSQDLGGGKYTDTQYF. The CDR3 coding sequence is TGTGCCAGCAGCCAAGATCTCGGGGGGGGGAAATACACAGATACGCAGTATTTT.